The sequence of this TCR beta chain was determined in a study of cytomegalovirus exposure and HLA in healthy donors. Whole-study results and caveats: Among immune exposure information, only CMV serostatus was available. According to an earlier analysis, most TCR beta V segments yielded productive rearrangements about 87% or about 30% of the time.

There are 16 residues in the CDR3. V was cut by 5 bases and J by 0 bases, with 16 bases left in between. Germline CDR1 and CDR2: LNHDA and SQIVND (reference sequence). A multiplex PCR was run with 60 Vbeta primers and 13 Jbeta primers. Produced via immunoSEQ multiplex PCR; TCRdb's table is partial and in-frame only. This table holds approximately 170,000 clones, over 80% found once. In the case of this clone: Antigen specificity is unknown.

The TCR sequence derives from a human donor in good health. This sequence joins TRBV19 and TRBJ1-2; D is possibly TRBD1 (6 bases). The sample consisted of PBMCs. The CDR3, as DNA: TGTGCCAGTAGTCTCCTCAACAGGGTAACTAACTATGGCTACACCTTC. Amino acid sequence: CASSLLNRVTNYGYTF.